This TCR beta chain was found in a study of OX40 agonist ivuxolimab in advanced cancers. The study in broad terms: Ivuxolimab was a fully human IgG2 agonistic monoclonal antibody targeting the costimulatory receptor OX40 (CD134). Intravenous ivuxolimab was administered to patients every 2 weeks at six dose levels: 0.01, 0.1, 0.3, 1.5, 3 and 10 mg/kg. Peripheral TCRbeta sequencing aimed to test whether ivuxolimab altered TCR sequence diversity and caused clonal T-cell expansion. Of the approximately 50 dose-escalation patients, hepatocellular carcinoma was present in about 20, melanoma in approximately 15, renal cell carcinoma in 9 and head and neck cancer in 9. In the dose-escalation cohort, more than 75% of patients were male, and the mean age was approximately 60 years, with a range of roughly 20 to 79. Prior anti-PD-1, anti-PD-L1 or anti-CTLA-4 therapy was permitted, and 40% of dose-escalation patients had received checkpoint inhibitors. Partial responses occurred in three dose-escalation patients, of whom one had hepatocellular carcinoma and two had cutaneous melanoma. The paper describes the monotherapy dose-escalation part (N = 52 patients) of the phase I trial of ivuxolimab.

Overall study results and their limits: After ivuxolimab, more expanded clones were found on average in CD8+ T cells than in CD4+ T cells. At doses from 0.1 to 3.0 mg/kg, clonal expansion was seen in both CD4+ and CD8+ blood T cells between baseline and week 6. Low levels of normalized T-cell clonal expansion were also shown by some nonresponding patients. The antigen specificity of the peripheral T cells that underwent clonal expansion was not determined. In the 0.1-3.0 mg/kg groups, partial responders had among the lowest normalized peripheral clonal expansion, particularly in CD8+ T cells.

Measured from the cysteine to the phenylalanine, the CDR3 is 16 residues long. The sequence is cut down to CDR3 DNA, 48 bases in frame from base 1. CDR1 and CDR2 were assigned from the germline V gene as SGHTS and YDEGEE. Clipping removes 2 bases from V and 7 bases from J, with 10 as the unmatched junction base count. Genomic DNA was extracted from sorted cells for sequencing of the TCRbeta CDR3 region. The immunoSEQ Assay was used for sequencing of TCRbeta CDR3 regions. The table was pulled from immuneACCESS by TCRdb, which kept in-frame rearrangements only. Such tables lose some clones; where checked, under half of the loss comes from unresolved V genes, and the rest has no known cause. This sample comprises just under 80,000 clones, roughly 90% of them detected only once. Approximately 0.4% of the sample lies in the top ten. For this clone: It has no known antigen specificity. There are no base qualities to consult, and no much larger clone falls within one base.

The trial excluded patients who had a history of autoimmune disease or were on systemic immunosuppression. Peripheral blood for TCR sequencing was collected from all dose cohorts at baseline, on cycle 4 day 1, and on cycle 7 day 1. The samples were drawn from a first-in-human, open-label, multicenter phase I dose-escalation trial of ivuxolimab. Adults with locally advanced or metastatic head and neck squamous cell, hepatocellular, melanoma or renal cell carcinoma were enrolled in the trial. Before TCR sequencing, CD4+ T cells and CD8+ T cells from peripheral blood were sorted into separate populations.

Sequenced here: CD4+ or CD8+ T cells sorted from blood, sampled in a trial of the OX40 agonist ivuxolimab. The sequence was collected from an adult with an advanced solid tumor such as melanoma, head and neck, liver or kidney cancer. The chain was built from TRBV5-8 and TRBJ2-1; 9 nucleotides in the junction match TRBD2. This receptor has the CDR3 CASSFGSLAGSNEQFF. The sequenced DNA: TGTGCCAGCAGCTTTGGCAGTCTAGCGGGAAGTAATGAGCAGTTCTTC.